The rows below give T cell receptor beta chains drawn from one sample of a study of cytomegalovirus exposure and HLA in healthy donors. Sequencing was performed with immunoSEQ multiplex PCR; in TCRdb, only in-frame clones are kept and a portion is missing. The sample shows hundreds of thousands of clones, around 80% of them seen only once. Sequencing was carried out using PBMCs. Receptors were obtained from a woman aged 60-75 years in good health and CMV-seropositive. Each CDR3 is given with its conserved first and last residue. The size field is filled for only some rows; it gives once, few, many or a size class.

few	TRBJ1-1	TRBV7-9	CASRPGGGSLSEAFF
NA	TRBJ2-2	TRBV7-2	CASSRAGTRGAGELFF
NA	TRBJ1-5	TRBV18	CASSPDRNQPQHF
few	TRBJ1-1	TRBV2	CASSVLTGTEAFF
NA	TRBJ2-2	TRBV5-1	CASSSVVNTGELFF
NA	TRBJ2-5	TRBV30	CAWRGVASGSRETQYF
NA	TRBJ2-7	TRBV2	CASSEYFSPYEQYF
NA	TRBJ1-2	TRBV28	CASSSGGDYGYTF
NA	TRBJ2-2	TRBV28	CASSRQGATGELFF
NA	TRBJ2-1	TRBV18	CASSVAVAREQFF
NA	TRBJ1-2	TRBV10-3	CAISDDRAANGYTF
once	TRBJ1-5	TRBV6-5	CASMREGPGNQPQHF
NA	TRBJ1-1	TRBV18	CASSPLEGQGNTEAFF
NA	TRBJ2-1	TRBV5-1	CASSMASGLDPFF